Sequencing of this T cell receptor beta chain was carried out in a study of T-cell reconstitution after alpha-beta-depleted transplantation in children. Findings and caveats of the study: Once a year had passed after transplant, T-cell counts and diversity came mostly from newly produced T cells. Several hundred rapidly expanded clones from non-depleted graft cells reportedly supplied alpha-beta T cells about two months post-transplant.

As to this clonotype: Its specificity is not known.

The V and J ends lost 5 bases and 5 bases, in that order; junction bases with no gene match: 10. This CDR3 spans 15 amino acids. Germline CDR1 and CDR2: LNHNV and YYDKDF (reference sequence). The library targeted TCRbeta and was prepared with unique molecular identifiers. MiXCR, applied by TCRdb to the PCR reads, yields one record per CDR3 protein. The table shows 540,000 or so distinct CDR3 sequences, with 23% occurring only once. This chain connects TRBV15 to TRBJ2-5; 8 bases are shared with TRBD1. The receptor was isolated from a boy under three years old who had a stem cell transplant for acute myeloid leukemia, so the T cells may come from the graft donor. Sample: PBMCs, mostly from graft donor cells, taken 360 days after TCRalphabeta/CD19-depleted stem cell transplant. CDR3 in amino acids: CATSRSRDRLETQYF. CDR3 bases: TGTGCCACCAGCCGCTCCCGGGACAGGTTGGAGACCCAGTACTTC.